The T cell receptor beta chain described here comes from a study of cytomegalovirus exposure and HLA in healthy donors. The study ran its PCR with 60 Vbeta and 13 Jbeta primers. Libraries were prepared by immunoSEQ multiplex PCR; TCRdb keeps only in-frame clonotypes and omits some of them. The sample has 75,000 to 90,000 clones; about 77% are singletons. The CDR3 runs 16 residues. CDR1 is MRHNA, CDR2 SNTAGT, per germline. Trimming took 0 bases from V and 3 from J, leaving 11 bases between them. The source of this sequence is a man between 60 and 75 years old in good health and CMV-seronegative. The rearrangement uses TRBV6-4 and TRBJ2-2, with D perhaps matching TRBD1 (6 bases). Material: PBMCs. The CDR3 region is CASSDSKAGDTGELFF. DNA for the CDR3: TGTGCCAGCAGTGACTCTAAGGCAGGGGACACCGGGGAGCTGTTTTTT.